What follows is one T cell receptor (beta chain) and its context. Its antigen is currently unknown. These data originate in a study of cytomegalovirus exposure and HLA in healthy donors. The data were produced by immunoSEQ multiplex PCR, yet TCRdb's version contains in-frame clones alone and is incomplete. The table shows 250,000 to 400,000 clones, with approximately 91% occurring only once. Germline-derived CDR1 and CDR2 are MGHRA and YSYEKL. V shed 2 bases and J 9 bases; nucleotides not matched to a gene: 1. The CDR3 consists of 13 residues. Study findings and constraints: Cytomegalovirus-associated TCR beta chains were listed, numbering 164. It was found in a later analysis that first-cohort TCR clusters tended to co-occur in the 95 to 150 validation repertoires.

Separate from the roughly 700-subject first cohort, the roughly 130-subject validation cohort was the one that the donors belonged to. This clonotype originated in a man aged 25-45 years in good health and CMV-seronegative. The chain has TRBV4-1 and TRBJ1-6; 7 bases are shared with TRBD1. Sequenced material: PBMCs. CDR3 loop: CASSQRDSSPLHF. CDR3 bases: TGCGCCAGCAGCCAACGGGACAGTTCACCCCTCCACTTT.